Shown below are 30 T cell receptor beta chains from a single sample sequenced in a study of shared clonotypes between healthy human individuals. The assay was immunoSEQ multiplex PCR, and TCRdb's table has in-frame clones only and misses some. Of fewer than 400,000 clones listed, roughly 70% are singletons. Sequenced input: memory CD4+ T cells sorted from blood. The subset was: CD45RA-negative fraction. The source is a man aged 25-40 years in good health.

The chain has TRBV2 and TRBJ2-3; TRBD2 might be the D (6 bases). Trimming removed 6 bases at V and 2 bases at J, with 12 bases between. This CDR3 spans 14 amino acids. The germline CDR1 and CDR2 sequences are SNHLY and FYNNEI. CDR3 sequence reads: CASRTGLHTDTQYF. CDR3 coding DNA: TGTGCCAGCAGAACGGGACTGCACACAGATACGCAGTATTTT.

This clone has just one count. The chain joins TRBV28 to TRBJ1-4; tentatively, D is TRBD1 (6 bases). V gave up 7 bases and J gave up 7 bases, with 19 bases separating them. This CDR3 has 15 residues. Per the germline V gene, CDR1 is MDHEN and CDR2 is SYDVKM. The CDR3 bases are TGTGCCAGCACCGCGAATCCCGGAGGGGGTGAAAAACTGTTTTTT. This gives the protein CASTANPGGGEKLFF.

The rearrangement links TRBV5-8 to TRBJ2-3, with D possibly TRBD2 on 8 matching bases. The germline CDR1 and CDR2 sequences are SGHTS and YDEGEE. Trimming pared 0 bases from V and 5 bases from J, leaving 19 bases between. The CDR3 consists of 17 residues. Here the CDR3 DNA reads TGTGCCAGCAGCTTGGCAGGGGGGCTAGCGGGCGGAGATACGCAGTATTTT. This gives the protein CASSLAGGLAGGDTQYF. Based on the CDR3 plus reference TRBV5-8 and TRBJ2-3, the full variable domain is EAGVTQSPTHLIKTRGQQATLRCSPISGHTSVYWYQQALGLGLQFLLWYDEGEERNRGNFPPRFSGRQFPNYSSELNVNALELEDSALYLCASSLAGGLAGGDTQYFGPGTRLTVL.

The J gene is TRBJ2-6, the V gene TRBV9, with no clear D. The germline V and J ends were trimmed by 1 base and 0 bases, with 11 bases remaining between them. The CDR3 runs to 17 residues. The V gene's germline CDR1 is SGDLS and CDR2 YYNGEE. CDR3 amino acids: CASSVSSSSSGANVLTF. The CDR3 DNA reads as TGTGCCAGCAGCGTATCCTCCAGTTCCTCTGGGGCCAACGTCCTGACTTTC.

The chain links TRBV11-3 to TRBJ1-1; possibly TRBD1 for D (6 bases). CDR3 length: 14 amino acids. Germline loops: CDR1 SGHNT, CDR2 YENEEA. The V gene lost 5 bases and the J gene lost 1 base, with 11 bases spanning the gap. The CDR3 DNA sequence: TGTGCCAGCAGCCCTGGGGGCTCGAACACTGAAGCTTTCTTT. Translation: CASSPGGSNTEAFF.

The chain uses TRBV5-1 and TRBJ1-5; D not resolved. Germline V CDR1 and CDR2: SGHRS, YFSETQ. The ends were cut back, 0 bases at V and 7 bases at J, with 14 bases in the middle. The CDR3 has 15 amino acids. The CDR3, as DNA: TGCGCCAGCAGCTTGGCCAATGGGATCGGCCAGCCCCAGCATTTT. It codes for CASSLANGIGQPQHF.

The chain recombines TRBV9 with TRBJ2-3; 9 bases match TRBD2. V dropped 4 bases and J dropped 4; count of bases not matched to a gene: 10. The CDR3 length is 16 residues. CDR1 and CDR2 (germline): SGDLS, YYNGEE. The DNA for the CDR3 is TGTGCCAGCAGCCTAATAGCGGGAGTGTCCCCAGATACGCAGTATTTT. Translation: CASSLIAGVSPDTQYF.

This chain joins TRBV5-4 and TRBJ2-3, with a possible D match to TRBD2 (6 bases). V lost 2 bases and J lost 6, with 10 bases in between. Germline V gives CDR1 SGHNT, CDR2 YYREEE (reference sequence). The CDR3 has 13 residues. The CDR3 DNA sequence: TGTGCCAGCAGCTTAGGGGCGGGGGATACGCAGTATTTT. Encoded protein: CASSLGAGDTQYF.

V is TRBV19 and J is TRBJ1-2, with D unclear. The CDR3 sequence is 13 residues long. The ends were cut back, 3 bases at V and 6 bases at J, with 11 bases in the middle. Germline V lookup: CDR1 LNHDA, CDR2 SQIVND (reference sequence). For the CDR3, the DNA is TGTGCCAGTAGTATCCCGAGTGCCGATGGCTACACCTTC. It encodes CASSIPSADGYTF.

In this sample, this clone turned up a few times. The gene calls are TRBV5-4 and TRBJ2-3; D may be TRBD1 or TRBD2 (5 bases each). Germline CDR1 reads SGHNT; CDR2 reads YYREEE (reference sequence). The ends were cut back, 9 bases at V and 0 bases at J, with 17 bases in the middle. CDR3 length: 15 residues. CDR3 in DNA: TGTGCCACCTCTCAGGGAGCAACTAGCACAGATACGCAGTATTTT. Translation gives CATSQGATSTDTQYF. The full variable domain, with the rest looked up from reference TRBV5-4 and TRBJ2-3, is ETGVTQSPTHLIKTRGQQVTLRCSSQSGHNTVSWYQQALGQGPQFIFQYYREEENGRGNFPPRFSGLQFPNYSSELNVNALELDDSALYLCATSQGATSTDTQYFGPGTRLTVL.

The gene calls are TRBV30 and TRBJ1-5; D call uncertain. Per germline, CDR1 GTSNPN and CDR2 SVGIG (reference sequence). There are 13 residues in the CDR3. The germline V and J ends were trimmed by 1 base and 0 bases, with 4 bases remaining between them. CDR3 bases: TGTGCCTGGAGTGCTTCTAGCAATCAGCCCCAGCATTTT. Its protein product is CAWSASSNQPQHF.

A word on this clone: This CDR3 is also generated by other DNA sequences in the sample. The chain uses TRBV6-5 and TRBJ2-7; the match to TRBD1 covers 8 bases. With 5 bases clipped from V and 6 bases from J, the junction kept 0 bases outside the gene matches. Germline V lookup: CDR1 MNHEY, CDR2 SVGAGI. The CDR3 runs 11 residues. The CDR3 sequence is CASSDRGEQYF. The CDR3 DNA follows: TGTGCCAGCAGTGACAGGGGCGAGCAGTACTTC.

The chain combines TRBV2 with TRBJ2-3; TRBD1 agrees at 8 bases. The V segment lost 7 bases and the J segment 7 bases; nucleotides outside the gene matches: 19. CDR1 and CDR2 from the germline V gene are SNHLY and FYNNEI. This CDR3 region has 17 residues. The CDR3 sequence: CASTATWGRGQVNTQYF. The CDR3 nucleotides are TGTGCCAGCACCGCGACGTGGGGCAGGGGGCAAGTAAATACGCAGTATTTT.

The genes are TRBV18 and TRBJ2-3, with D perhaps matching TRBD2 (5 bases). The germline V gene encodes CDR1 KGHSH and CDR2 LQKENI. Trimming left V 3 bases short and J 5 bases short, with 9 bases between. This CDR3 region has 13 residues. CDR3 in amino acids: CASSPNGEDTQYF. In nucleotides, the CDR3 is TGTGCCAGCTCACCTAACGGGGAAGATACGCAGTATTTT.

The chain couples TRBV7-2 to TRBJ2-1, with D unresolved. Germline lookup yields CDR1 SGHTA and CDR2 FQGNSA. The CDR3 contains 15 residues. V was clipped by 4 bases and J by 4 bases, with 14 bases between them. CDR3 nucleotides: TGTGCCAGCAGCTACCAGGCGGATGTATACAATGAGCAGTTCTTC. Translating gives CASSYQADVYNEQFF.

The chain uses TRBV5-1 and TRBJ2-3; TRBD1 is a possible D gene (6 bases). This CDR3 is built from 15 residues. Trimming pared 0 bases from V and 5 bases from J, leaving 13 bases between. Per germline, CDR1 SGHRS and CDR2 YFSETQ. The CDR3 reads CASSLGQVEVDTQYF. The CDR3 nucleotides read TGCGCCAGCAGCTTGGGACAGGTCGAGGTAGATACGCAGTATTTT. The variable domain in full, with the rest retrieved from reference TRBV5-1 and TRBJ2-3, is KAGVTQTPRYLIKTRGQQVTLSCSPISGHRSVSWYQQTPGQGLQFLFEYFSETQRNKGNFPGRFSGRQFSNSRSEMNVSTLELGDSALYLCASSLGQVEVDTQYFGPGTRLTVL.

This clone appeared a single time. This sequence joins TRBV10-3 and TRBJ2-7; TRBD2 matches 7 bases. The length of the CDR3 is 16 residues. V shed 4 bases, J shed 0 bases, and the junction held 9 bases outside the gene matches. Germline loops: CDR1 ENHRY, CDR2 SYGVKD. This chain's CDR3 is CAISVPAGPSSYEQYF. The CDR3 DNA reads as TGTGCCATCAGTGTCCCAGCGGGACCAAGCTCCTACGAGCAGTACTTC.

In its sample, this clone was seen once. The chain combines TRBV14 with TRBJ2-7; 12 bases match TRBD2. The germline V gene has CDR1 SGHDN and CDR2 FVKESK. J lost 7 bases, V lost 5 bases, and 6 bases had no gene match. CDR3 length: 14 amino acids. CDR3 loop: CASSSLAGGDEQYF. The CDR3 DNA sequence: TGTGCCAGCAGCTCTCTAGCGGGAGGGGATGAGCAGTACTTC.

In its sample, this clone was seen once. A much larger clone is a single base away; this may be a read error. The same CDR3 arises from other DNA sequences in this sample as well. V gene TRBV29-1 combines with J gene TRBJ2-2; D tentatively fits TRBD1 or TRBD2 (5 bases each). This CDR3 contains 12 residues. Trimming left V 4 bases short and J 8 bases short, with 11 bases between. Germline lookup yields CDR1 SQVTM and CDR2 ANQGSEA. CDR3 sequence reads: CSVGGSGGELFF. DNA for the CDR3: TGCAGCGTTGGGGGGTCGGGTGGGGAGCTGTTTTTT.

J is TRBJ2-2 and V is TRBV30, with 12 bases that match TRBD2. The V gene's germline CDR1 is GTSNPN and CDR2 SVGIG (reference sequence). This CDR3 comprises 14 residues. V shed 6 bases and J 6 bases; nucleotides not matched to a gene: 5. As DNA, the CDR3 is TGTGCCTGCAGGACTAGCGGGACTGCCGGGGAGCTGTTTTTT. Encoded protein: CACRTSGTAGELFF. Full variable domain (missing parts from reference TRBV30 and TRBJ2-2): SQTIHQWPATLVQPVGSPLSLECTVEGTSNPNLYWYRQAAGRGLQLLFYSVGIGQISSEVPQNLSASRPQDRQFILSSKKLLLSDSGFYLCACRTSGTAGELFFGEGSRLTVL.

In its sample, this clone was seen a few times. The V and J genes are TRBV6-5 and TRBJ1-4; D perhaps matches TRBD1 (6 bases). V gave up 4 bases and J gave up 0 bases, with 12 bases separating them. This CDR3 comprises 16 residues. Germline V lookup: CDR1 MNHEY, CDR2 SVGAGI. The CDR3 DNA sequence: TGTGCCAGCAGTTCACCCCGACAGGCAACTAATGAAAAACTGTTTTTT. It codes for CASSSPRQATNEKLFF.

There are many counts of this clone. Other DNA sequences of this sample code for an identical CDR3. J is TRBJ1-1 and V is TRBV12-5; D possibly corresponds to TRBD1 (6 bases). The CDR3 is 13 amino acids. V lost 1 base to trimming and J lost 5 bases, with 8 bases between them. CDR1 is LGHNT, CDR2 FRNRAP, per germline. CDR3 protein: CASGLEQGTEAFF. The DNA for the CDR3 is TGTGCTAGTGGTTTGGAACAGGGAACTGAAGCTTTCTTT.

This CDR3 is CASRVGQANYEQYF. The DNA for the CDR3 is TGTGCCAGCCGGGTGGGACAGGCGAACTACGAGCAGTACTTC. This rearrangement joins TRBV2 to TRBJ2-7; 8 bases line up with TRBD1. The germline V gene has CDR1 SNHLY and CDR2 FYNNEI. CDR3 size: 14 residues. After removal of 8 bases from V and 3 bases from J, the junction contained 9 bases not matched to a gene.

This clone has just a few counts. The chain is built from TRBV27 and TRBJ2-2; tentatively, D is TRBD2 (5 bases). Trimming cost V 0 bases and J 3 bases, with 5 bases left between them. Germline V gene sequence: CDR1 MNHEY, CDR2 SMNVEV (reference sequence). The CDR3 has 14 amino acids. Written as DNA, the CDR3 is TGTGCCAGCAGTTTATCCGGGGACACCGGGGAGCTGTTTTTT. Protein sequence: CASSLSGDTGELFF.

The chain couples TRBV11-2 to TRBJ2-7, with a weak D call TRBD1 (6 bases). The germline CDR1 and CDR2 sequences are SGHAT and FQNNGV. Deletions cut 3 bases from V and 5 bases from J, with 17 bases between. This CDR3 has 15 residues. CDR3 sequence (DNA): TGTGCCAGCAGCTTGGGAGCCAGGGGCTCGCACGAGCAGTACTTC. This sequence encodes CASSLGARGSHEQYF.

J is TRBJ1-2 and V is TRBV2; a possible D gene is TRBD1 (5 bases). Trimming pared 6 bases from V and 4 bases from J, leaving 12 bases between. The CDR3 consists of 13 residues. Germline V lookup: CDR1 SNHLY, CDR2 FYNNEI. This CDR3 is CASRAGPIYGYTF. CDR3 in DNA: TGTGCCAGCAGGGCGGGACCAATCTATGGCTACACCTTC.

The chain uses TRBV10-2 and TRBJ1-1, with D possibly matching TRBD1 (6 bases). The CDR3 is 17 residues long. V was shortened by 5 bases and J by 0 bases, with 19 bases between the two germline ends. From germline, CDR1 is WSHSY and CDR2 SAAADI. The chain's CDR3 is CASSTPPWGAMNTEAFF. The DNA of the CDR3 is TGCGCCAGCAGTACCCCACCCTGGGGGGCGATGAACACTGAAGCTTTCTTT.

About this clone: The junction shows a germline mismatch at one end, possibly a read error. The chain has TRBV7-9 and TRBJ2-3; 10 bases are shared with TRBD2. This CDR3 spans 18 amino acids. From germline, CDR1 is SEHNR and CDR2 FQNEAQ (reference sequence). The CDR3 DNA reads TGTGCCAGCACCTTAGCGGGGACTAGCGACTCTAGCACAGATACGCAGTATTTT. Its protein is CASTLAGTSDSSTDTQYF.

V is TRBV6-4 and J is TRBJ2-1; 10 bases line up with TRBD1. The germline V gene has CDR1 MRHNA and CDR2 SNTAGT. The V and J ends lost 3 bases and 7 bases, in that order; junction bases with no gene match: 3. The CDR3 spans 14 residues. The CDR3 region is CASSEQDRGNEQFF. The CDR3 nucleotides read TGTGCCAGCAGTGAACAGGACAGGGGGAATGAGCAGTTCTTC.

This sequence joins TRBV11-3 and TRBJ2-1; TRBD1 agrees at 8 bases. Losses at the gene ends were 2 bases for V and 8 bases for J; bases not matched to a gene: 8. This CDR3 region has 15 residues. Germline lookup yields CDR1 SGHNT and CDR2 YENEEA. The DNA for the CDR3 is TGTGCCAGCAGCTTATCCCCAGGGGGCTTTGATGAGCAGTTCTTC. Amino acid sequence: CASSLSPGGFDEQFF.